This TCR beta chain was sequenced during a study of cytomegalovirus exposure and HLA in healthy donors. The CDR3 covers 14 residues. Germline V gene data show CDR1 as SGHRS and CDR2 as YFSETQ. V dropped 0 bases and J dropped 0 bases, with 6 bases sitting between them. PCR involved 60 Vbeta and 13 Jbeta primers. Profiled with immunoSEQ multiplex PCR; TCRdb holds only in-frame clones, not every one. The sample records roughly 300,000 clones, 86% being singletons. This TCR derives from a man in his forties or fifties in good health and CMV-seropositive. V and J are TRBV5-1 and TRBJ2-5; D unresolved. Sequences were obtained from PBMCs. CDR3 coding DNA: TGCGCCAGCAGCTTGGGGGCGTACCAAGAGACCCAGTACTTC. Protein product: CASSLGAYQETQYF.